This T cell receptor beta chain was obtained from a study of T cell responses to AZD1222 COVID-19 vaccine. Findings and limits, study-wide: Donors were mostly white British, more females; clonal diversity possibly underestimated.

As concerns this clone: Its target is unknown.

The CDR3 totals 16 residues. Per the germline V gene, CDR1 is SNHLY and CDR2 is FYNNEI. Trimming cost V 5 bases and J 6 bases; bases outside gene matches: 10. Assay: immunoSEQ multiplex PCR; the TCRdb copy retains only in-frame clones and omits some. The sample shows 150,000 to 200,000 clones, 90% of them seen only once. Second-dose recipients at about 4 or about 12 weeks were treated as one pooled group. The sequence came from an adult who received the AZD1222 COVID-19 vaccine. Sample: peripheral blood, taken 28 days after the second AZD1222 dose. The chain is built from TRBV2 and TRBJ1-6; 7 nucleotides align to TRBD1. The CDR3 bases are TGTGCCAGCAGTAGAACCGGACAGGCCAGTAATTCACCCCTCCACTTT. Protein sequence: CASSRTGQASNSPLHF.